Below, one TCR beta chain is given with its context. Here immunoSEQ multiplex PCR was the method, and the copy in TCRdb shows in-frame clones only, minus some. The sample has about 140,000 clones; under 85% are singletons. The sample originates from a study of blood T cell repertoires in COVID-19. In the study overall: T cells, B-cell-depleted T cells, or PBMCs provided the cDNA or gDNA that served as material.

Cohort assignment relied on participant-reported clinical history. Exposed participants encountered a COVID-19 case during the 2 weeks preceding study entry. From germline, CDR1 is GTSNPN and CDR2 SVGIG (reference sequence). Trimming took off 0 bases at V and 7 bases at J, with 12 bases between the two ends. The CDR3 is 13 amino acids. Sequenced: PBMCs or T cells enriched from blood (not recorded which). This rearrangement joins TRBV30 to TRBJ2-5; D might be TRBD1 (5 bases). This TCR derives from a woman under 30 who had been exposed to COVID-19. In nucleotides, the CDR3 is TGTGCCTGGAGTGTGGTGGGGCTCGGGACCCAGTACTTC. It yields the protein CAWSVVGLGTQYF.